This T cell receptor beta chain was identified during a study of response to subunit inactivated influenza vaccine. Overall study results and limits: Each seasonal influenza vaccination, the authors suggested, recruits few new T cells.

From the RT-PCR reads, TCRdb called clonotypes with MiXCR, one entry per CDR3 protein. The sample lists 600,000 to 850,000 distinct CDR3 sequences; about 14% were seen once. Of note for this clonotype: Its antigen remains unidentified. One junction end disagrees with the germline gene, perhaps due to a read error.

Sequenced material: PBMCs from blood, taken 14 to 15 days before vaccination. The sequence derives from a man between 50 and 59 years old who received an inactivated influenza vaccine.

CDR3 DNA sequence: TGCGCCAGCAGCCCCTACACGCGGTCCGCTACAGGGGACGGGGGGCTGTTTTTT. It specifies CASSPYTRSATGDGGLFF. The chain recombines TRBV5-1 with TRBJ2-2, with D perhaps TRBD1 (7 bases). The CDR3 is 18 residues long. From germline, CDR1 is SGHRS and CDR2 YFSETQ. Based on the CDR3 plus reference TRBV5-1 and TRBJ2-2, the full variable domain is KAGVTQTPRYLIKTRGQQVTLSCSPISGHRSVSWYQQTPGQGLQFLFEYFSETQRNKGNFPGRFSGRQFSNSRSEMNVSTLELGDSALYLCASSPYTRSATGDGGLFFGEGSRLTVL.